The clone carrying this TCR beta chain was seen only a few times. Its matching antigen is unknown. The CDR3 extends over 13 amino acids. Trimming took 7 bases from V and 0 from J, leaving 6 bases between them. The germline V gene has CDR1 SNHLY and CDR2 FYNNEI. The sample originates from a study of blood T cells in healthy people across ages. Study-wide results and caveats: Comparison with aged donors showed that long-lived donors had more naive CD4+ cells and higher diversity.

It was with a sample-barcoded 5' primer and a J-beta primer mix that a second PCR of about 7 to 12 cycles was run. Using its own MiXCR run on the 5' RACE reads, TCRdb lists one record per CDR3 protein. This sample has about 290,000 distinct CDR3 sequences, with around 30% found just once. The clonotype originates from an older woman in good health. The sequenced sample was blood. This chain joins TRBV2 and TRBJ2-2; D ambiguous. The CDR3, as DNA: TGTGCCAGCATCCAGACGAACACCGGGGAGCTGTTTTTT. It is translated as CASIQTNTGELFF.